A selection of T cell receptor beta chains follows, all from one sample in a study of cytomegalovirus exposure and HLA in healthy donors. Some clones are missing from TCRdb's copy, which holds only in-frame ones; the method was immunoSEQ multiplex PCR. The sample includes about 270,000 clones, roughly two thirds seen only once; the top ten take 2% to 2.5%. What was sequenced was PBMCs. The receptors shown here come from a female donor in good health and CMV-seronegative. Each CDR3 is given with its conserved first and last residue. D genes are given only for firm matches. Clone size, where shown, is once, few, many, or a class for clones that have expanded.

j_call v_call d_call clone_size cdr3_aa cdr3_nt
TRBJ2-5 TRBV2 NA NA CASRSWGTSRETQYF TGTGCCAGCAGATCATGGGGCACCTCAAGAGAGACCCAGTACTTC
TRBJ2-3 TRBV7-2 TRBD2 NA CASSPTSGSNPTQYF TGTGCCAGCAGCCCGACTAGCGGGAGTAATCCAACGCAGTATTTT
TRBJ1-5 TRBV29-1 NA NA CSVQGANQPQHF TGCAGCGTCCAAGGGGCCAATCAGCCCCAGCATTTT
TRBJ2-1 TRBV6-1 TRBD2 NA CASSKGLAGDNEQFF TGTGCCAGCAGTAAGGGACTAGCGGGGGACAATGAGCAGTTCTTC
TRBJ2-7 TRBV5-4 TRBD2 NA CASSIPSGKPSYEQYF TGTGCCAGCAGCATACCTAGCGGAAAACCGTCCTACGAGCAGTACTTC
TRBJ2-5 TRBV9 NA NA CASSVDGVLGETQYF TGTGCCAGCAGCGTAGACGGGGTTCTGGGAGAGACCCAGTACTTC
TRBJ2-5 TRBV11-3 NA NA CASSPDSQETQYF TGTGCCAGCAGCCCGGACAGCCAAGAGACCCAGTACTTC
TRBJ1-2 TRBV18 NA few CASSEGGYGYTF TGTGCCAGCTCAGAGGGCGGATATGGCTACACCTTC
TRBJ2-2 TRBV5-4 TRBD2 NA CASSLKLARGNTGELFF TGTGCCAGCAGCTTGAAACTAGCGAGGGGTAACACCGGGGAGCTGTTTTTT
TRBJ2-1 TRBV6-5 TRBD2 NA CASSGTSGIDEQFF TGTGCCAGCAGTGGGACTAGCGGGATTGATGAGCAGTTCTTC
TRBJ2-1 TRBV6-6 TRBD2 few CASSYGTSGKNEQFF TGTGCCAGCAGTTACGGGACTAGCGGGAAGAATGAGCAGTTCTTC
TRBJ1-4 TRBV7-8 NA NA CASSRGNEKLFF TGTGCCAGCAGCAGGGGGAATGAAAAACTGTTTTTT
TRBJ2-7 TRBV28 TRBD1 NA CASKLGTGISEQYF TGTGCCAGCAAGTTGGGGACAGGGATTAGCGAGCAGTACTTC
TRBJ2-2 TRBV5-4 NA few CASSLDVRGTGELFF TGTGCCAGCAGCTTGGACGTCAGGGGCACCGGGGAGCTGTTTTTT
TRBJ2-3 TRBV27 TRBD2 NA CASSLRPRLAGVNQVEGDTQYF TGTGCCAGCAGTTTAAGGCCAAGACTAGCGGGAGTTAACCAAGTAGAAGGAGATACGCAGTATTTT
TRBJ1-5 TRBV10-3 NA once CAISEESGFNQPQHF TGTGCCATCAGTGAGGAAAGCGGATTCAATCAGCCCCAGCATTTT
TRBJ2-7 TRBV28 TRBD2 NA CATLSSGIIYEQYF TGTGCCACCTTATCTAGCGGGATAATTTACGAGCAGTACTTC
TRBJ1-5 TRBV4-1 NA NA CASGQGGQINQPQHF TGCGCCAGCGGCCAAGGAGGACAGATCAATCAGCCCCAGCATTTT
TRBJ1-6 TRBV30 NA NA CAWRFPGQYNSPLHF TGTGCCTGGCGATTTCCGGGACAATATAATTCACCCCTCCACTTT
TRBJ2-7 TRBV6-5 TRBD1 NA CASSGTGGGEQYF TGTGCCAGCAGTGGGACAGGGGGCGGCGAGCAGTACTTC
TRBJ2-1 TRBV6-1 TRBD2 few CASGLAGVGEQFF TGTGCCAGCGGTCTAGCGGGAGTTGGGGAGCAGTTCTTC
TRBJ1-5 TRBV4-1 TRBD1 NA CASSQAGQGGQPQHF TGCGCCAGCAGCCAAGCTGGACAGGGAGGACAGCCCCAGCATTTT
TRBJ1-1 TRBV7-9 NA NA CASSLVPGNTEAFF TGTGCCAGCAGCTTAGTGCCAGGAAACACTGAAGCTTTCTTT
TRBJ1-2 TRBV2 NA NA CASIAGPTYGYTF TGTGCCAGCATTGCGGGACCGACCTATGGCTACACCTTC
TRBJ2-2 TRBV11-1 NA NA CASSLGGTGELFF TGTGCCAGCAGCTTAGGCGGGACCGGGGAGCTGTTTTTT
TRBJ1-1 TRBV10-1 TRBD1 NA CASSTYRGRTEAFF TGCGCCAGCAGTACTTACAGGGGGAGGACTGAAGCTTTCTTT
TRBJ2-1 TRBV11-2 TRBD2 NA CASSLLRLAGYNEQFF TGTGCCAGCAGCTTATTACGACTAGCGGGATACAATGAGCAGTTCTTC
TRBJ2-6 TRBV10-3 TRBD2 NA CAISGTTDSGANVLTF TGTGCCATCAGCGGGACTACCGACTCTGGGGCCAACGTCCTGACTTTC
TRBJ1-5 TRBV19 NA NA CASRRGDPSNQPQHF TGTGCCAGTAGACGGGGGGATCCTAGCAATCAGCCCCAGCATTTT
TRBJ2-7 TRBV18 NA NA CASSPSYSSYEQYF TGTGCCAGCTCACCGAGCTACAGCTCCTACGAACAGTACTTC
TRBJ1-1 TRBV6-5 TRBD1 NA CASKRLRGLITEAFF TGTGCCAGCAAAAGACTCAGGGGGCTGATAACTGAAGCTTTCTTT
TRBJ2-1 TRBV19 TRBD1 NA CASSLRSDRGNEQFF TGTGCCAGTAGTCTTCGTTCGGACAGGGGTAATGAGCAGTTCTTC
TRBJ2-7 TRBV2 NA once CASHGSDQVPYEQYF TGTGCCAGCCATGGGAGCGACCAGGTCCCCTACGAGCAGTACTTC
TRBJ1-2 TRBV4-1 NA NA CASSQPTQGRYGYTF TGCGCCAGCAGCCAACCAACACAGGGAAGGTATGGCTACACCTTC
TRBJ2-3 TRBV23-1 TRBD2 NA CASRTSGPTPYTDTQYF TGCGCCAGCAGGACTAGCGGGCCTACCCCCTACACAGATACGCAGTATTTT
TRBJ2-7 TRBV27 TRBD2 NA CASSHFQREGLYEQYF TGTGCCAGCAGTCACTTTCAGCGGGAGGGCTTATACGAGCAGTACTTC
TRBJ2-1 TRBV7-3 NA few CASSSHLAPNEQFF TGTGCCAGCAGCTCCCACCTAGCGCCCAATGAGCAGTTCTTC
TRBJ2-5 TRBV7-8 TRBD2 NA CASSSSLGGRRVEETQYF TGTGCCAGCAGCTCAAGTCTGGGCGGGAGAAGGGTCGAAGAGACCCAGTACTTC